This T cell receptor beta chain was identified in a study of blood T cells in healthy people across ages. They isolated at least 6.5 million PBMCs from each sample. Trimming shortened V by 3 bases and J by 6 bases, and 5 bases separated the two germline ends. This CDR3 is 12 amino acids long. Germline CDR1 reads LNHNV; CDR2 reads YYDKDF (reference sequence). General study points: Using unsorted PBMCs precluded a conclusive naive versus antigen-experienced comparison. Changes in expanded clonotypes were possibly confounded, as the CMV status of donors was unknown.

As concerns this clonotype: The antigen is not known.

The use of a sample-barcoded 5' primer and a J-beta primer mix characterized a second PCR of 7 to 11 cycles. Every cDNA was tagged by a template-switch adaptor with 12 random nucleotides. MiXCR, run by TCRdb on the 5' RACE reads, gives a single entry per CDR3 protein. The sample comprises about 730,000 distinct CDR3 sequences, about 42% of which are singletons, and roughly 19% rests with the top ten. The source is a woman aged 60-70 years in good health. The chain couples TRBV15 to TRBJ1-4; D not resolved. Sequencing used blood. CDR3 DNA: TGTGCCACCAGCAGGGGTGATGAAAAACTGTTTTTT. Translation: CATSRGDEKLFF.